This T cell receptor (beta chain) was observed in a study of beta chain features in type 1 diabetes. Study-level findings and limits: Shorter TCRB CDR3s, moderately but significantly so, were found in Type 1 diabetes patients in all four CD4+ subsets.

Sequenced material consisted of expressed TCRB transcripts (all of the isolated RNA was reverse transcribed). Sequenced by immunoSEQ multiplex PCR; TCRdb stores in-frame clones only, minus some. The table lists hundreds of thousands of clones, 15% of them singletons. Markers CD45RO/CCR7/CD25/CD127/CD95/CD27 served to sort CD4+ naive, central memory, regulatory and stem cell-like memory cells. Regarding this clone: Its antigen is not identified.

Sequenced: naive CD4+ T cells from blood. This clonotype originated in a man aged 18 to 29 with type 1 diabetes.

CDR3 loop: CATSRDYRDSYSNQPQHF. DNA for the CDR3: TGTGCCACCAGCAGAGATTATCGGGACAGCTATAGCAATCAGCCCCAGCATTTT. The rearrangement links TRBV15 to TRBJ1-5, with 7 bases lining up with TRBD1. J was trimmed by 0 bases and V by 0 bases; bases with no gene match: 8. Per germline, CDR1 LNHNV and CDR2 YYDKDF (reference sequence). The CDR3 is 18 residues long. The whole variable domain, remainder taken from reference TRBV15 and TRBJ1-5, is DAMVIQNPRYQVTQFGKPVTLSCSQTLNHNVMYWYQQKSSQAPKLLFHYYDKDFNNEADTPDNFQSRRPNTSFCFLDIRSPGLGDTAMYLCATSRDYRDSYSNQPQHFGDGTRLSIL.